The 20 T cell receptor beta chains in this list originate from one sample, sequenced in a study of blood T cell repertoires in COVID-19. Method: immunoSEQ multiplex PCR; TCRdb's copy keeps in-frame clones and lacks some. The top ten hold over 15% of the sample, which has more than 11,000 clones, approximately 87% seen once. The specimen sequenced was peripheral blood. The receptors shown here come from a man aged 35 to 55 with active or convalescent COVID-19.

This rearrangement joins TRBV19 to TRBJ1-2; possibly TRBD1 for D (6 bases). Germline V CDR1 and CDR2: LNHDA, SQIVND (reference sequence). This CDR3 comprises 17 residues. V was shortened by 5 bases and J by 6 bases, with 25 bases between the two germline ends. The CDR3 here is CASSPSGGSGVGHGYTF. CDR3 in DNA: TGTGCCAGTAGTCCCTCTGGGGGTTCAGGGGTCGGGCATGGCTACACCTTC.

The CDR3 reads CASRPQGAGNTIYF. The DNA for the CDR3 is TGTGCCAGCAGGCCACAGGGGGCCGGAAACACCATATATTTT. V is TRBV28 and J is TRBJ1-3; TRBD1 matches 9 bases. Per germline, CDR1 MDHEN and CDR2 SYDVKM. The V and J ends lost 6 bases and 4 bases, in that order; junction bases with no gene match: 4. The CDR3 runs to 14 residues.

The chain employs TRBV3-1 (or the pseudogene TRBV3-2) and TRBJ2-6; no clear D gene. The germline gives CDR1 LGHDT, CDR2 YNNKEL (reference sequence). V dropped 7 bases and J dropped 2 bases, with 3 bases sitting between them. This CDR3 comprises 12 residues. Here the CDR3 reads CASTAGANVLTF. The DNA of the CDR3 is TGTGCCAGCACCGCTGGGGCCAACGTCCTGACTTTC.

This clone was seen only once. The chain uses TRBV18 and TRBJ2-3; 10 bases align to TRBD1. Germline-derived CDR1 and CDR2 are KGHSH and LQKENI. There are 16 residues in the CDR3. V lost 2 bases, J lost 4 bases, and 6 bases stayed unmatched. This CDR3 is CASSPWGQGIADTQYF. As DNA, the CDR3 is TGTGCCAGCTCACCATGGGGACAGGGGATCGCAGATACGCAGTATTTT.

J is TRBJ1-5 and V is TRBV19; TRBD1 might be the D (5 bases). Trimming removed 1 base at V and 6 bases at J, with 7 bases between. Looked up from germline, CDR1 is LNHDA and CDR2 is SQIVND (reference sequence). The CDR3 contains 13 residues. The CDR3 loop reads CASSIGGSQPQHF. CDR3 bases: TGTGCCAGTAGTATAGGGGGCAGTCAGCCCCAGCATTTT. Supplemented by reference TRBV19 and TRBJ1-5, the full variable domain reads DGGITQSPKYLFRKEGQNVTLSCEQNLNHDAMYWYRQDPGQGLRLIYYSQIVNDFQKGDIAEGYSVSREKKESFPLTVTSAQKNPTAFYLCASSIGGSQPQHFGDGTRLSIL.

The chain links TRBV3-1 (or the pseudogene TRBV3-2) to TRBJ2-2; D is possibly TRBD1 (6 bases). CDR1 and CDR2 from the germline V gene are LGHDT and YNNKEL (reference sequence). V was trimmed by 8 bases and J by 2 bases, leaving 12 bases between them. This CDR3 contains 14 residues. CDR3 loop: CASARGRNTGELFF. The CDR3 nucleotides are TGTGCCAGCGCCAGGGGACGTAACACCGGGGAGCTGTTTTTT.

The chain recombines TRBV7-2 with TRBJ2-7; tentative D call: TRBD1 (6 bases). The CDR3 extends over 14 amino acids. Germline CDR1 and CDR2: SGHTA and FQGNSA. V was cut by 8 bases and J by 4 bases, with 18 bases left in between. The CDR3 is CASRPQGSIYEQYF. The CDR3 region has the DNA TGTGCCAGCCGTCCCCAGGGGTCGATTTACGAGCAGTACTTC.

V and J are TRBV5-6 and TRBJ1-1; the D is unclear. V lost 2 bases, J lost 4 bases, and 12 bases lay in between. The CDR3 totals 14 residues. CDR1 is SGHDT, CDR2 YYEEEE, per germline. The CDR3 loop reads CASSFSGFVTEAFF. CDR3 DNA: TGTGCCAGCAGCTTTTCGGGGTTTGTCACTGAAGCTTTCTTT.

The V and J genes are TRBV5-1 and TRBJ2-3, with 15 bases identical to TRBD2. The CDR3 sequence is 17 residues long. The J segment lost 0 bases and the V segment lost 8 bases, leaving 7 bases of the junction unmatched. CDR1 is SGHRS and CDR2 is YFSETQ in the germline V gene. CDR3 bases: TGCGCCAGTTGGAGGACTAGCGGGGGGGCCAGCACAGATACGCAGTATTTT. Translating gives CASWRTSGGASTDTQYF.

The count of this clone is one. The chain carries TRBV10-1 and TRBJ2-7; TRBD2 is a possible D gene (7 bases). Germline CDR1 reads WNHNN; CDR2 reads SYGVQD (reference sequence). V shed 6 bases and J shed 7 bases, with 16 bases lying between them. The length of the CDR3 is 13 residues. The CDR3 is CASSPGEGWEQYF. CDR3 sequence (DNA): TGCGCCAGCAGCCCAGGGGAGGGGTGGGAGCAGTACTTC.

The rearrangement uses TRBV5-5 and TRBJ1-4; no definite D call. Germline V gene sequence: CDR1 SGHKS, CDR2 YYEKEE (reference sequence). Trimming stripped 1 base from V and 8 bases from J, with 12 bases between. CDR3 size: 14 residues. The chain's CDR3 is CASSLTERSEKLFF. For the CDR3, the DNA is TGTGCCAGCAGCTTGACGGAGAGGAGCGAAAAACTGTTTTTT.

CDR3 nucleotides: TGTGCCAGCAGCCCCAGGGGGCGGCGAGGCACTGAAGCTTTCTTT. Amino acids: CASSPRGRRGTEAFF. The chain carries TRBV13 and TRBJ1-1; 8 nucleotides align to TRBD1. The germline gives CDR1 PRHDT, CDR2 FYEKMQ (reference sequence). V lost 5 bases and J lost 4; bases outside the gene matches: 9. There are 15 residues in the CDR3.

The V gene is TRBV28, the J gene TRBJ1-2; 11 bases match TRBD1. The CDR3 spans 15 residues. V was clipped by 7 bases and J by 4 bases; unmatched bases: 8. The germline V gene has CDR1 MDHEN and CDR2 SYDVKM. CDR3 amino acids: CASTGQGARGYGYTF. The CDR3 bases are TGTGCCAGCACTGGACAGGGGGCTCGGGGCTATGGCTACACCTTC.

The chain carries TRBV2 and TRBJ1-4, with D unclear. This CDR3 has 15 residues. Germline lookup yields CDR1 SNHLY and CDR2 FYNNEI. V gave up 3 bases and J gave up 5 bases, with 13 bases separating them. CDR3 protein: CASSEFVSSNEKLFF. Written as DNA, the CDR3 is TGTGCCAGCAGTGAGTTCGTCAGTAGCAATGAAAAACTGTTTTTT.

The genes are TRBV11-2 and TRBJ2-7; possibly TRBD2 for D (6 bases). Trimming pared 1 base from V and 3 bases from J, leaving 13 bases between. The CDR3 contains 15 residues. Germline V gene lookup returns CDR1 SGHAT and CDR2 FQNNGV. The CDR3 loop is CASSLGRTDYYEQYF. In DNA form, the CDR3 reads TGTGCCAGCAGCTTAGGTCGGACGGACTACTACGAGCAGTACTTC.

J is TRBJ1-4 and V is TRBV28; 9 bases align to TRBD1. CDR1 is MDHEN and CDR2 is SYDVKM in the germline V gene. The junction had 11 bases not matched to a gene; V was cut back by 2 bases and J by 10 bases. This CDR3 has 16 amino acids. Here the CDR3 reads CASSLTGTGKLGKLFF. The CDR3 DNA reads TGTGCCAGCAGTTTAACCGGGACAGGGAAATTAGGAAAACTGTTTTTT.

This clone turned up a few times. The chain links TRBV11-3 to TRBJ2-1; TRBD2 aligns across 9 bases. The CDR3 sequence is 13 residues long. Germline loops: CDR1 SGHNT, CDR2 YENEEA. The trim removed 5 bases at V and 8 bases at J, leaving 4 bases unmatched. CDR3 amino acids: CASSHRLADEQFF. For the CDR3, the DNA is TGTGCCAGCAGCCACCGACTAGCGGATGAGCAGTTCTTC.

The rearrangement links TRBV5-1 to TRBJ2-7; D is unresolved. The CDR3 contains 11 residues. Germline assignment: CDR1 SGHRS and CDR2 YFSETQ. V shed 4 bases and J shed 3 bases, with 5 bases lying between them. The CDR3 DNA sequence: TGCGCCAGCAGCCTATACTACGAGCAGTACTTC. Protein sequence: CASSLYYEQYF.

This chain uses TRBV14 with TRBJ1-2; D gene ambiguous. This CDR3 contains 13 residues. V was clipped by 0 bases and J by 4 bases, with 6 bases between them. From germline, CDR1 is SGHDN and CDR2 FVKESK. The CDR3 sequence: CASSQDLVYGYTF. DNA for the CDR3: TGTGCCAGCAGCCAAGATCTTGTCTATGGCTACACCTTC.

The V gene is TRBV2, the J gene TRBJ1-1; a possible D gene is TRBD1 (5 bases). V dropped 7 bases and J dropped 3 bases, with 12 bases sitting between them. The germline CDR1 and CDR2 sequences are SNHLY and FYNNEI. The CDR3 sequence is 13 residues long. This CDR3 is CASTVRGYTEAFF. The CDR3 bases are TGTGCCAGCACCGTTAGGGGATACACTGAAGCTTTCTTT.